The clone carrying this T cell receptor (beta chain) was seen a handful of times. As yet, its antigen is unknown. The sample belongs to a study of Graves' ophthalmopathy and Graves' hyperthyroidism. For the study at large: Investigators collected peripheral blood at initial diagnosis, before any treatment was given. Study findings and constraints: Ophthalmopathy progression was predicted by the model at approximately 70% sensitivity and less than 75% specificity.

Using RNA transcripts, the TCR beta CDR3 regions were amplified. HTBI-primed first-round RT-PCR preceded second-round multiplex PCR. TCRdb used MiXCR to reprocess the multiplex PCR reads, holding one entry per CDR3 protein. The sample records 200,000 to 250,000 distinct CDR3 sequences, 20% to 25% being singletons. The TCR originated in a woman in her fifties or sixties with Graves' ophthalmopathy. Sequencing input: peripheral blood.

The DNA for the CDR3 is TGTGCCACCCCTGATACTAGCGGGAGGAGAAATGAGCAGTTCTTC. Translation gives CATPDTSGRRNEQFF. The rearrangement uses TRBV12-3 or TRBV12-4 and TRBJ2-1, with TRBD2 identical over 12 bases. Trimming removed 10 bases from V and 7 bases from J; junction bases left unmatched: 11. The CDR3 spans 15 residues.